Each of the 18 T cell receptor beta chains below was sequenced from the same sample in a study of blood T cell repertoires in COVID-19. Profiled with immunoSEQ multiplex PCR; TCRdb holds only in-frame clones, not every one. The sample has roughly 230,000 clones; 83% are singletons. The sequencing sample was made of peripheral blood. The receptors originated from a woman in her forties or fifties with acute or convalescent COVID-19.

A remark on this clone: The same CDR3 also results from other DNA sequences found in this sample. The rearrangement links TRBV9 to TRBJ1-5; 8 bases are a match to TRBD1. The CDR3 consists of 15 residues. CDR1 is SGDLS and CDR2 is YYNGEE in the germline V gene. V shed 4 bases and J 2 bases; nucleotides not matched to a gene: 5. CDR3 amino acids: CASSPGQGGNQPQHF. CDR3 DNA sequence: TGTGCCAGCAGCCCCGGACAGGGCGGCAATCAGCCCCAGCATTTT.

This clone turned up a few times. The J gene is TRBJ1-1, the V gene TRBV5-1; 7 bases map to TRBD1. This CDR3 has 13 amino acids. From germline, CDR1 is SGHRS and CDR2 YFSETQ. Losses at the gene ends were 2 bases for V and 3 bases for J; bases not matched to a gene: 1. In DNA form, the CDR3 reads TGCGCCAGCAGCTTCGACAGGGACACTGAAGCTTTCTTT. Translation: CASSFDRDTEAFF.

This chain uses TRBV6-6 with TRBJ2-7; 14 nucleotides agree with TRBD2. The CDR3 is 15 residues long. The germline V gene encodes CDR1 MNHNY and CDR2 SVGAGI (reference sequence). J lost 6 bases, V lost 6 bases, and 7 bases had no gene match. This CDR3 reads CASRGGLAGASEQYF. The CDR3 DNA reads TGTGCCAGCAGGGGGGGACTAGCGGGAGCAAGCGAGCAGTACTTC.

This chain uses TRBV7-6 with TRBJ1-4, with D possibly matching TRBD1 (6 bases). Germline CDR1 reads SGHVS; CDR2 reads FNYEAQ. V lost 1 base to trimming and J lost 6 bases, with 12 bases between them. The CDR3 is 15 residues long. The chain's CDR3 is CASSLEWGRDEKLFF. In nucleotides, the CDR3 is TGTGCCAGCAGCTTAGAGTGGGGGCGCGATGAAAAACTGTTTTTT.

This chain uses TRBV4-1 with TRBJ1-5, with TRBD1 matching over 8 bases. Losses at the gene ends were 0 bases for V and 3 bases for J; bases not matched to a gene: 4. The CDR3 is made up of 16 amino acids. Germline V CDR1 and CDR2: MGHRA, YSYEKL. Written as DNA, the CDR3 is TGCGCCAGCAGCCAAGAACCGGGACAGGTCAATCAGCCCCAGCATTTT. It specifies CASSQEPGQVNQPQHF.

The chain employs TRBV5-6 and TRBJ1-2; weak D call: TRBD1 (5 bases). Germline CDR1 and CDR2: SGHDT and YYEEEE. The CDR3 extends over 12 amino acids. V lost 0 bases and J 6 bases, leaving 6 bases between the germline ends. The CDR3 region is CASSLARDGYTF. Here the CDR3 DNA reads TGTGCCAGCAGCTTGGCCAGGGATGGCTACACCTTC.

This clone has only one observation. This chain links TRBV4-3 with TRBJ2-4; the D gene is possibly TRBD1 (5 bases). The CDR3 is 17 amino acids. Looked up from germline, CDR1 is LGHNA and CDR2 is YSLEER. Trimming took off 1 base at V and 2 bases at J, with 15 bases between the two ends. CDR3 sequence: CASSQGLGAESKNIQYF. DNA of the CDR3: TGCGCCAGCAGCCAAGGGTTAGGGGCGGAGTCCAAAAACATTCAGTACTTC.

The rearrangement joins TRBV7-9 to TRBJ2-2, with TRBD1 identical over 7 bases. Unmatched junction bases numbered 2, after V lost 5 bases and J lost 5 bases. This CDR3 has 13 residues. Germline loops: CDR1 SEHNR, CDR2 FQNEAQ (reference sequence). In nucleotides, the CDR3 is TGTGCCAGCAGCCCCAGGGGGACCGGGGAGCTGTTTTTT. It specifies CASSPRGTGELFF.

This rearrangement joins TRBV19 to TRBJ1-5; TRBD1 matches 8 bases. V dropped 3 bases and J dropped 4; count of bases not matched to a gene: 8. CDR1 and CDR2 from the germline V gene are LNHDA and SQIVND (reference sequence). The CDR3 consists of 16 residues. Written as DNA, the CDR3 is TGTGCCAGTAGTATCCTAAGAGGACAGGGAAATCAGCCCCAGCATTTT. Residues: CASSILRGQGNQPQHF.

This clone was picked up one time. The V call is TRBV3-1 (or the pseudogene TRBV3-2), the J call TRBJ2-5; D may be TRBD2 (5 bases). This CDR3 spans 11 amino acids. The V end was cut by 1 base, the J end by 9 bases, with 6 bases between. Germline loops: CDR1 LGHDT, CDR2 YNNKEL (reference sequence). The CDR3 DNA follows: TGTGCCAGCAGCCAAGCACTAGCCCAGTACTTC. Protein sequence: CASSQALAQYF.

The genes are TRBV2 and TRBJ1-2; 9 positions agree with TRBD1. The trim removed 6 bases at V and 4 bases at J, leaving 6 bases unmatched. Germline CDR1 SNHLY, CDR2 FYNNEI. The CDR3 has 14 residues. CDR3 coding DNA: TGTGCCAGCAGCTCACAGGGGGCCCTCTATGGCTACACCTTC. It encodes CASSSQGALYGYTF. The complete variable domain, with remaining parts taken from reference TRBV2 and TRBJ1-2, reads EPEVTQTPSHQVTQMGQEVILRCVPISNHLYFYWYRQILGQKVEFLVSFYNNEISEKSEIFDDQFSVERPDGSNFTLKIRSTKLEDSAMYFCASSSQGALYGYTFGSGTRLTVV.

The chain carries TRBV7-9 and TRBJ1-4; a weak D match, TRBD1 (5 bases). The V end lost 4 bases, the J end lost 5 bases, and 11 bases lay between the germline ends. The CDR3 is made up of 14 amino acids. In germline, CDR1 is SEHNR, CDR2 FQNEAQ (reference sequence). The CDR3: CASSYGQVNEKLFF. CDR3 nucleotide sequence: TGTGCCAGCAGCTATGGACAAGTAAATGAAAAACTGTTTTTT. Combining the CDR3 with reference TRBV7-9 and TRBJ1-4 gives the whole variable domain DTGVSQNPRHKITKRGQNVTFRCDPISEHNRLYWYRQTLGQGPEFLTYFQNEAQLEKSRLLSDRFSAERPKGSFSTLEIQRTEQGDSAMYLCASSYGQVNEKLFFGSGTQLSVL.

This sequence joins TRBV28 and TRBJ1-5; 10 bases fit TRBD1. The CDR3 is made up of 13 amino acids. V was clipped by 6 bases and J by 8 bases; unmatched bases: 4. Germline CDR1 MDHEN, CDR2 SYDVKM. The DNA of the CDR3 is TGTGCCAGCAGGGGACAGGGGAACGAGCCCCAGCATTTT. Its protein is CASRGQGNEPQHF. The whole variable domain, filled in from reference TRBV28 and TRBJ1-5, reads DVKVTQSSRYLVKRTGEKVFLECVQDMDHENMFWYRQDPGLGLRLIYFSYDVKMKEKGDIPEGYSVSREKKERFSLILESASTNQTSMYLCASRGQGNEPQHFGDGTRLSIL.

The chain uses TRBV19 and TRBJ2-2; 8 bases map to TRBD1. Germline V CDR1 and CDR2: LNHDA, SQIVND (reference sequence). The CDR3 runs 15 residues. V was clipped by 7 bases and J by 6 bases; unmatched bases: 10. DNA of the CDR3: TGTGCCAGTACCCCTCGAACAGGGGGATCCGGGGAGCTGTTTTTT. This sequence encodes CASTPRTGGSGELFF.

V is TRBV7-2 and J is TRBJ2-1; the match to TRBD2 covers 7 bases. Looked up from germline, CDR1 is SGHTA and CDR2 is FQGNSA. This CDR3 contains 15 residues. The J segment lost 8 bases and the V segment lost 1 base, leaving 8 bases of the junction unmatched. The CDR3 DNA reads TGTGCCAGCAGCTTAGGCACGGGGGGATGGCATGAGCAGTTCTTC. Protein sequence: CASSLGTGGWHEQFF. The full variable domain, rest sourced from reference TRBV7-2 and TRBJ2-1, is GAGVSQSPSNKVTEKGKDVELRCDPISGHTALYWYRQSLGQGLEFLIYFQGNSAPDKSGLPSDRFSAERTGGSVSTLTIQRTQQEDSAVYLCASSLGTGGWHEQFFGPGTRLTVL.

In its sample, this clone was seen a few times. The chain has TRBV24-1 and TRBJ1-5, with D tentatively TRBD1 (6 bases). The V end was cut by 1 base, the J end by 6 bases, with 6 bases between. Germline CDR1 is KGHDR and CDR2 is SFDVKD. The CDR3 contains 13 residues. CDR3 sequence (DNA): TGTGCCACCAGTGATTTACAGGGTCAGCCCCAGCATTTT. Amino acids: CATSDLQGQPQHF.

The rearrangement uses TRBV19 and TRBJ2-7; 8 nucleotides match TRBD2. The CDR3 is made up of 15 amino acids. The ends lost 3 bases at V and 3 bases at J; junction bases unmatched: 7. Germline V gives CDR1 LNHDA, CDR2 SQIVND (reference sequence). CDR3 loop: CASSIQGSGVYEQYF. In DNA, the CDR3 is TGTGCCAGTAGTATTCAGGGTAGCGGGGTCTACGAGCAGTACTTC. Supplemented by reference TRBV19 and TRBJ2-7, the full variable domain reads DGGITQSPKYLFRKEGQNVTLSCEQNLNHDAMYWYRQDPGQGLRLIYYSQIVNDFQKGDIAEGYSVSREKKESFPLTVTSAQKNPTAFYLCASSIQGSGVYEQYFGPGTRLTVT.

This clone was recorded once. The chain couples TRBV9 to TRBJ2-5, with 8 bases lining up with TRBD2. From germline, CDR1 is SGDLS and CDR2 YYNGEE. V dropped 4 bases and J dropped 4; count of bases not matched to a gene: 12. The CDR3 sequence is 16 residues long. The CDR3 sequence: CASSPTLSSGLETQYF. DNA of the CDR3: TGTGCCAGCAGCCCGACCCTCTCTAGCGGGCTAGAGACCCAGTACTTC.